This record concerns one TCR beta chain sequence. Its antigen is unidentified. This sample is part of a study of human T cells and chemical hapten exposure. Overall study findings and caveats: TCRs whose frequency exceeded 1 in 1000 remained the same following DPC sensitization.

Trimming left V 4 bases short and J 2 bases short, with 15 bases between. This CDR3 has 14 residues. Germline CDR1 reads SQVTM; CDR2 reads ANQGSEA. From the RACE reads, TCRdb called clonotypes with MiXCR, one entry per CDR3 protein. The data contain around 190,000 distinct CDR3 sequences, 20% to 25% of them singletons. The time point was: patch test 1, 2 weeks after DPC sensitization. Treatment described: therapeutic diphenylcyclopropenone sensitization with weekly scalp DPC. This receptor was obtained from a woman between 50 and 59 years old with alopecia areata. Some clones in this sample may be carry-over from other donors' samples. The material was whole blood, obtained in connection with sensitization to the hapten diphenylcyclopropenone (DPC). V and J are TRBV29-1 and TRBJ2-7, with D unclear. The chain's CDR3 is CSVVNPGVPYEQYF. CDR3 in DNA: TGCAGCGTTGTCAACCCCGGCGTCCCCTACGAGCAGTACTTC.